The clone carrying this T cell receptor beta chain was seen a few times. Its antigen is undetermined. The data originate from a study of vaccination and CD4 T cells after COVID-19. About the study: Convalescent donors were composed of six males and four females, of whom two were Hispanic.

Treatment here: approximately 9-day PBMC culture with coronavirus spike peptide pools or control peptides (ViraFEST assay). The CDR3 runs 14 residues. Trimming at V came to 6 bases and at J to 4 bases, leaving 4 bases not matched to a gene. Looked up from germline, CDR1 is ENHRY and CDR2 is SYGVKD. Cultured CD4+ T-cell DNA underwent Oncomine TCR Beta short-read sequencing. Cultures of CD4+ T cells served as the source for extracting genomic DNA. TCRdb reprocessed the PCR reads with MiXCR, giving one entry per CDR3 protein. The repertoire consists of 20,000 to 25,000 distinct CDR3 sequences, with 55% to 70% occurring once and the leading ten covering less than 15%.

The source of this sequence is a human donor who received a COVID-19 vaccine. The specimen comprised CD4+ T cells from blood, cultured in vitro, sampled after SARS-CoV-2 vaccination. J is TRBJ2-5 and V is TRBV10-3; 11 nucleotides line up with TRBD1. This chain's CDR3 is CAIRPDRGRETQYF. In DNA, the CDR3 is TGTGCCATCAGGCCGGACAGGGGGCGAGAGACCCAGTACTTC.